This T cell receptor (beta chain) was sequenced in a study of PD-1 blockade in mismatch repair-deficient tumors. Study-level information: Enrolled about 2013-2016, patients had progressing, pretreated mismatch repair-deficient cancers of more than ten types.

Germline loops: CDR1 SGHTA, CDR2 FQGNSA. After removal of 5 bases from V and 2 bases from J, the junction contained 6 bases not matched to a gene. The CDR3 runs 15 residues. TCR sequencing covered a few patients who responded to pembrolizumab. Here immunoSEQ multiplex PCR was the method, and the copy in TCRdb shows in-frame clones only, minus some. The data show 70,000 to 95,000 clones, 80% to 90% seen once. The sequence derives from an adult with mismatch repair-deficient cancer. The specimen was peripheral blood, collected 44 weeks after starting pembrolizumab. The chain is built from TRBV7-2 and TRBJ2-5, with 9 bases fitting TRBD1. The CDR3 spells CASSRDRALQETQYF. The CDR3, as DNA: TGTGCCAGCAGCCGGGACAGGGCTTTACAAGAGACCCAGTACTTC.